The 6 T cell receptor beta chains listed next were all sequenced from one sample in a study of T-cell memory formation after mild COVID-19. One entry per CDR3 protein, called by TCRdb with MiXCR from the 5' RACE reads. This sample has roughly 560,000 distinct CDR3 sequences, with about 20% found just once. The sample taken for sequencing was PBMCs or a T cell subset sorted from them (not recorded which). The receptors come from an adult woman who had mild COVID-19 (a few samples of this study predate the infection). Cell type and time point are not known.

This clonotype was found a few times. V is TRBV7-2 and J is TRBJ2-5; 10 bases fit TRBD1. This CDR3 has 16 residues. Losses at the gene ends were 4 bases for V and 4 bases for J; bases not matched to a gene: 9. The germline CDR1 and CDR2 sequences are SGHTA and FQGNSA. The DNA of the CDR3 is TGTGCCAGCAGCTGGACCGGGACAGGGGTGGGAGAGACCCAGTACTTC. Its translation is CASSWTGTGVGETQYF.

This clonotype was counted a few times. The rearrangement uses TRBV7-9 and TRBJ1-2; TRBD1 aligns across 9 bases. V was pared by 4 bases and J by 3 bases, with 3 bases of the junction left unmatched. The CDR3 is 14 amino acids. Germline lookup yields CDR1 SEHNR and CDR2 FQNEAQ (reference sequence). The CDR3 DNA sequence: TGTGCCAGCAGCTGGGACAGGGACGACTATGGCTACACCTTC. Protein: CASSWDRDDYGYTF.

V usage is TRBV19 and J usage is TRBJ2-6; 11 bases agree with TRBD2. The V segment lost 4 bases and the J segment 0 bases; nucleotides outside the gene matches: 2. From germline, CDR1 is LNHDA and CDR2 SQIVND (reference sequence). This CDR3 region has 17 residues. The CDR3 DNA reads TGTGCCAGTAGTACCGGACTAGCGGGCTCTGGGGCCAACGTCCTGACTTTC. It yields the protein CASSTGLAGSGANVLTF.

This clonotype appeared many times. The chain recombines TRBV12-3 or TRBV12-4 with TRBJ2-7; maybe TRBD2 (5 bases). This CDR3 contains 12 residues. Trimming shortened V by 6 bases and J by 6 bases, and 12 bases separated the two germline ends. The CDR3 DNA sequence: TGTGCCAGCAGGCCCACTAGTGGCGAGCAGTACTTC. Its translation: CASRPTSGEQYF.

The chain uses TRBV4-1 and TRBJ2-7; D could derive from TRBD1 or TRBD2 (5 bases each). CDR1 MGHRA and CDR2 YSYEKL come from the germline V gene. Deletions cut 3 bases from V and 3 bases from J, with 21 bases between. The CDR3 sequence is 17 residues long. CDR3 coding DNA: TGCGCCAGCAGCCAGCCTACCCGGGGAAGGGGCCACTACGAGCAGTACTTC. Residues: CASSQPTRGRGHYEQYF.

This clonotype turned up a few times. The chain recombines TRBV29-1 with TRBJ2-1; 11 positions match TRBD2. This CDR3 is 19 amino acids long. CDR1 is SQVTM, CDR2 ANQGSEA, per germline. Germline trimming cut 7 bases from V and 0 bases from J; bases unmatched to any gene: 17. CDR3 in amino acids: CSGSLTIAGGPLSYNEQFF. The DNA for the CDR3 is TGCAGCGGGAGCTTGACTATAGCGGGGGGGCCCCTCTCCTACAATGAGCAGTTCTTC.